This T cell receptor (beta chain) stems from a study of CD8+ T cells in alopecia areata. With 3 bases removed from V and 7 bases from J, the gap between germline ends came to 13 bases. The CDR3 has 12 residues. Germline lookup yields CDR1 SQVTM and CDR2 ANQGSEA. Sequencing relied on a cDNA template that was reverse transcribed from extracted RNA. TCRdb keeps only in-frame clones here, not all; method: immunoSEQ multiplex PCR. The repertoire holds 130,000 or so clones, 47% seen once, with more than 9% in the top ten. The rearrangement uses TRBV29-1 and TRBJ2-7; possible D gene TRBD2, 5 bases. The receptor's source is a human donor with alopecia areata. The sample was NKG2D-low CD8+ T cells sorted from blood. CDR3 protein: CSVDGVGGEQYF. In nucleotides, the CDR3 is TGCAGCGTTGACGGGGTCGGCGGGGAGCAGTACTTC.